A selection of T cell receptor beta chains follows, all from one sample in a study of blood T cell repertoires in COVID-19. The method was immunoSEQ multiplex PCR; TCRdb's version includes in-frame clones alone and lacks a portion of them. Of 170,000 or so clones in the sample, roughly 84% were seen once. Input material: peripheral blood. All receptors come from a man in his fifties with active or convalescent COVID-19. CDR3s include the opening cysteine and the closing phenylalanine or tryptophan. The D gene is left open where the match is weak. Clone size, where shown, is once, few, many, or a class for clones that have expanded.

TRBV27,TRBJ1-6,NA,TRBD1,16,CASSLSVGGGNSPLHF,TGTGCCAGCAGTTTATCGGTAGGGGGCGGTAATTCACCCCTCCACTTT
TRBV5-1,TRBJ1-1,NA,NA,14,CASSLSGGMRVAFF,TGCGCCAGCAGCTTGTCCGGGGGGATGCGAGTAGCTTTCTTT
TRBV28,TRBJ1-2,NA,TRBD1,11,CASKDRGGYTF,TGTGCCAGCAAAGACAGGGGAGGCTACACCTTC
TRBV9,TRBJ1-5,NA,NA,14,CASSVDSLNQPQHF,TGTGCCAGCAGCGTCGACAGTCTTAATCAGCCCCAGCATTTT
TRBV5-8,TRBJ1-3,few,NA,14,CASSLDRSGNTIYF,TGTGCCAGCAGCTTGGACAGGAGTGGAAACACCATATATTTT
TRBV9,TRBJ2-2,NA,NA,14,CASSVDSYTGELFF,TGTGCCAGCAGCGTGGACAGCTACACCGGGGAGCTGTTTTTT
TRBV10-3,TRBJ2-2,NA,TRBD1,14,CAIAGTGNTGELFF,TGTGCCATCGCCGGGACAGGGAACACCGGGGAGCTGTTTTTT
TRBV28,TRBJ1-5,NA,TRBD1,15,CASRTQGGGNQPQHF,TGTGCCAGCAGAACACAGGGGGGAGGCAATCAGCCCCAGCATTTT
TRBV5-4,TRBJ2-5,NA,TRBD1,13,CASSDRQGETQYF,TGTGCCAGCAGTGATCGACAGGGAGAGACCCAGTACTTC
TRBV24-1,TRBJ2-6,once,NA,18,CATSETGQPFLGANVLTF,TGTGCCACCAGTGAAACCGGACAGCCGTTTTTGGGGGCCAACGTCCTGACTTTC
TRBV12-5,TRBJ2-1,many,TRBD2,23,CASGLVVGLSTSGPQSSYNEQFF,TGTGCTAGTGGTTTGGTTGTGGGGCTGTCGACTAGCGGCCCACAAAGCTCCTACAATGAGCAGTTCTTC
TRBV12-5,TRBJ2-7,NA,NA,14,CASGPLSGTNEQYF,TGTGCTAGTGGCCCCCTCTCGGGAACTAACGAGCAGTACTTC
TRBV10-2,TRBJ1-4,NA,NA,15,CASSEATQGWKKLFF,TGCGCCAGCAGTGAAGCGACTCAGGGATGGAAAAAACTGTTTTTT
TRBV5-4,TRBJ2-2,NA,TRBD2,15,CASSYSGRAPGELFF,TGTGCCAGCAGCTATAGCGGGAGGGCCCCCGGGGAGCTGTTTTTT
TRBV9,TRBJ2-1,NA,NA,14,CASSAPGGAGEQFF,TGTGCCAGCAGCGCTCCGGGGGGCGCGGGTGAGCAGTTCTTC
TRBV29-1,TRBJ2-1,NA,NA,13,CSVDKTGLGEQFF,TGCAGCGTTGATAAGACAGGTCTTGGGGAGCAGTTCTTC
TRBV5-4,TRBJ1-2,NA,NA,16,CASSTDPANSNYGYTF,TGTGCCAGCAGCACAGACCCAGCCAACTCTAACTATGGCTACACCTTC
TRBV7-9,TRBJ1-2,NA,NA,13,CASSLAGGYGYTF,TGTGCCAGCAGCTTAGCCGGCGGCTATGGCTACACCTTC
TRBV3-1/TRBV3-2,TRBJ2-1,few,NA,18,CASSQAPRGGAPSREQFF,TGTGCCAGCAGCCAAGCCCCGCGTGGAGGGGCCCCTTCTCGCGAGCAGTTCTTC
TRBV11-2,TRBJ1-3,NA,NA,18,CASSLNRGSRVGGNTIYF,TGTGCCAGCAGCTTAAATCGCGGGAGTCGGGTGGGTGGAAACACCATATATTTT
TRBV6-5,TRBJ1-4,few,NA,14,CASSWTATNEKLFF,TGTGCCAGCAGTTGGACAGCAACTAATGAAAAACTGTTTTTT
TRBV10-3,TRBJ1-5,NA,NA,16,CATLPGGGLSNQPQHF,TGTGCCACGCTACCCGGCGGGGGTCTGAGCAATCAGCCCCAGCATTTT
TRBV14,TRBJ2-1,NA,TRBD1,16,CASSQGPGQIYNEQFF,TGTGCCAGCAGCCAAGGGCCGGGACAGATCTACAATGAGCAGTTCTTC
TRBV4-1,TRBJ2-1,NA,NA,15,CASSPRGYTDNEQFF,TGCGCCAGCAGCCCCAGGGGCTATACCGACAATGAGCAGTTCTTC
TRBV2,TRBJ2-2,NA,NA,15,CASSRDTQNTGELFF,TGTGCCAGCTCCCGGGACACCCAGAACACCGGGGAGCTGTTTTTT
TRBV4-1,TRBJ1-1,NA,TRBD1,15,CASSQVVRGFIEAFF,TGCGCCAGCAGCCAAGTTGTCAGGGGGTTTATTGAAGCTTTCTTT
TRBV19,TRBJ1-5,NA,NA,16,CASSFPIVSSNQPQHF,TGTGCCAGCAGTTTCCCGATAGTGTCTAGCAATCAGCCCCAGCATTTT
TRBV5-1,TRBJ2-1,NA,TRBD2,17,CASSPGTSGKFYNEQFF,TGCGCCAGCAGCCCTGGGACTAGCGGGAAATTTTACAATGAGCAGTTCTTC
TRBV27,TRBJ1-5,NA,TRBD1,15,CASRKDRGRNQPQHF,TGTGCCAGCAGGAAGGACAGGGGACGCAATCAGCCCCAGCATTTT
TRBV9,TRBJ1-6,NA,NA,16,CASSVVPENYNSPLHF,TGTGCCAGCAGCGTAGTACCCGAGAATTATAATTCACCCCTCCACTTT
TRBV9,TRBJ1-4,NA,TRBD1,16,CASSVGTGVINEKLFF,TGTGCCAGCAGCGTCGGGACAGGGGTCATCAATGAAAAACTGTTTTTT
TRBV6-6,TRBJ2-1,NA,NA,12,CASRATGSEQFF,TGTGCCAGCAGGGCTACAGGGTCCGAGCAGTTCTTC
TRBV6-5,TRBJ2-7,once,TRBD2,15,CASSYPGLADYEQYF,TGTGCCAGCAGTTACCCGGGACTAGCGGACTACGAGCAGTACTTC
TRBV7-2,TRBJ2-1,NA,TRBD2,15,CASSLEGLGYNEQFF,TGTGCCAGCAGCTTAGAGGGACTAGGCTACAATGAGCAGTTCTTC
TRBV5-1,TRBJ1-2,NA,TRBD1,12,CASSGTVTGYTF,TGCGCCAGCAGCGGGACAGTAACTGGCTACACCTTC
TRBV12-3/TRBV12-4,TRBJ1-1,NA,NA,13,CASSLAQGAEAFF,TGTGCCAGCAGTTTAGCACAGGGAGCTGAAGCTTTCTTT
TRBV4-2,TRBJ2-5,NA,NA,16,CASSPRRGGLDETQYF,TGTGCCAGCAGCCCAAGGAGGGGGGGACTTGATGAGACCCAGTACTTC